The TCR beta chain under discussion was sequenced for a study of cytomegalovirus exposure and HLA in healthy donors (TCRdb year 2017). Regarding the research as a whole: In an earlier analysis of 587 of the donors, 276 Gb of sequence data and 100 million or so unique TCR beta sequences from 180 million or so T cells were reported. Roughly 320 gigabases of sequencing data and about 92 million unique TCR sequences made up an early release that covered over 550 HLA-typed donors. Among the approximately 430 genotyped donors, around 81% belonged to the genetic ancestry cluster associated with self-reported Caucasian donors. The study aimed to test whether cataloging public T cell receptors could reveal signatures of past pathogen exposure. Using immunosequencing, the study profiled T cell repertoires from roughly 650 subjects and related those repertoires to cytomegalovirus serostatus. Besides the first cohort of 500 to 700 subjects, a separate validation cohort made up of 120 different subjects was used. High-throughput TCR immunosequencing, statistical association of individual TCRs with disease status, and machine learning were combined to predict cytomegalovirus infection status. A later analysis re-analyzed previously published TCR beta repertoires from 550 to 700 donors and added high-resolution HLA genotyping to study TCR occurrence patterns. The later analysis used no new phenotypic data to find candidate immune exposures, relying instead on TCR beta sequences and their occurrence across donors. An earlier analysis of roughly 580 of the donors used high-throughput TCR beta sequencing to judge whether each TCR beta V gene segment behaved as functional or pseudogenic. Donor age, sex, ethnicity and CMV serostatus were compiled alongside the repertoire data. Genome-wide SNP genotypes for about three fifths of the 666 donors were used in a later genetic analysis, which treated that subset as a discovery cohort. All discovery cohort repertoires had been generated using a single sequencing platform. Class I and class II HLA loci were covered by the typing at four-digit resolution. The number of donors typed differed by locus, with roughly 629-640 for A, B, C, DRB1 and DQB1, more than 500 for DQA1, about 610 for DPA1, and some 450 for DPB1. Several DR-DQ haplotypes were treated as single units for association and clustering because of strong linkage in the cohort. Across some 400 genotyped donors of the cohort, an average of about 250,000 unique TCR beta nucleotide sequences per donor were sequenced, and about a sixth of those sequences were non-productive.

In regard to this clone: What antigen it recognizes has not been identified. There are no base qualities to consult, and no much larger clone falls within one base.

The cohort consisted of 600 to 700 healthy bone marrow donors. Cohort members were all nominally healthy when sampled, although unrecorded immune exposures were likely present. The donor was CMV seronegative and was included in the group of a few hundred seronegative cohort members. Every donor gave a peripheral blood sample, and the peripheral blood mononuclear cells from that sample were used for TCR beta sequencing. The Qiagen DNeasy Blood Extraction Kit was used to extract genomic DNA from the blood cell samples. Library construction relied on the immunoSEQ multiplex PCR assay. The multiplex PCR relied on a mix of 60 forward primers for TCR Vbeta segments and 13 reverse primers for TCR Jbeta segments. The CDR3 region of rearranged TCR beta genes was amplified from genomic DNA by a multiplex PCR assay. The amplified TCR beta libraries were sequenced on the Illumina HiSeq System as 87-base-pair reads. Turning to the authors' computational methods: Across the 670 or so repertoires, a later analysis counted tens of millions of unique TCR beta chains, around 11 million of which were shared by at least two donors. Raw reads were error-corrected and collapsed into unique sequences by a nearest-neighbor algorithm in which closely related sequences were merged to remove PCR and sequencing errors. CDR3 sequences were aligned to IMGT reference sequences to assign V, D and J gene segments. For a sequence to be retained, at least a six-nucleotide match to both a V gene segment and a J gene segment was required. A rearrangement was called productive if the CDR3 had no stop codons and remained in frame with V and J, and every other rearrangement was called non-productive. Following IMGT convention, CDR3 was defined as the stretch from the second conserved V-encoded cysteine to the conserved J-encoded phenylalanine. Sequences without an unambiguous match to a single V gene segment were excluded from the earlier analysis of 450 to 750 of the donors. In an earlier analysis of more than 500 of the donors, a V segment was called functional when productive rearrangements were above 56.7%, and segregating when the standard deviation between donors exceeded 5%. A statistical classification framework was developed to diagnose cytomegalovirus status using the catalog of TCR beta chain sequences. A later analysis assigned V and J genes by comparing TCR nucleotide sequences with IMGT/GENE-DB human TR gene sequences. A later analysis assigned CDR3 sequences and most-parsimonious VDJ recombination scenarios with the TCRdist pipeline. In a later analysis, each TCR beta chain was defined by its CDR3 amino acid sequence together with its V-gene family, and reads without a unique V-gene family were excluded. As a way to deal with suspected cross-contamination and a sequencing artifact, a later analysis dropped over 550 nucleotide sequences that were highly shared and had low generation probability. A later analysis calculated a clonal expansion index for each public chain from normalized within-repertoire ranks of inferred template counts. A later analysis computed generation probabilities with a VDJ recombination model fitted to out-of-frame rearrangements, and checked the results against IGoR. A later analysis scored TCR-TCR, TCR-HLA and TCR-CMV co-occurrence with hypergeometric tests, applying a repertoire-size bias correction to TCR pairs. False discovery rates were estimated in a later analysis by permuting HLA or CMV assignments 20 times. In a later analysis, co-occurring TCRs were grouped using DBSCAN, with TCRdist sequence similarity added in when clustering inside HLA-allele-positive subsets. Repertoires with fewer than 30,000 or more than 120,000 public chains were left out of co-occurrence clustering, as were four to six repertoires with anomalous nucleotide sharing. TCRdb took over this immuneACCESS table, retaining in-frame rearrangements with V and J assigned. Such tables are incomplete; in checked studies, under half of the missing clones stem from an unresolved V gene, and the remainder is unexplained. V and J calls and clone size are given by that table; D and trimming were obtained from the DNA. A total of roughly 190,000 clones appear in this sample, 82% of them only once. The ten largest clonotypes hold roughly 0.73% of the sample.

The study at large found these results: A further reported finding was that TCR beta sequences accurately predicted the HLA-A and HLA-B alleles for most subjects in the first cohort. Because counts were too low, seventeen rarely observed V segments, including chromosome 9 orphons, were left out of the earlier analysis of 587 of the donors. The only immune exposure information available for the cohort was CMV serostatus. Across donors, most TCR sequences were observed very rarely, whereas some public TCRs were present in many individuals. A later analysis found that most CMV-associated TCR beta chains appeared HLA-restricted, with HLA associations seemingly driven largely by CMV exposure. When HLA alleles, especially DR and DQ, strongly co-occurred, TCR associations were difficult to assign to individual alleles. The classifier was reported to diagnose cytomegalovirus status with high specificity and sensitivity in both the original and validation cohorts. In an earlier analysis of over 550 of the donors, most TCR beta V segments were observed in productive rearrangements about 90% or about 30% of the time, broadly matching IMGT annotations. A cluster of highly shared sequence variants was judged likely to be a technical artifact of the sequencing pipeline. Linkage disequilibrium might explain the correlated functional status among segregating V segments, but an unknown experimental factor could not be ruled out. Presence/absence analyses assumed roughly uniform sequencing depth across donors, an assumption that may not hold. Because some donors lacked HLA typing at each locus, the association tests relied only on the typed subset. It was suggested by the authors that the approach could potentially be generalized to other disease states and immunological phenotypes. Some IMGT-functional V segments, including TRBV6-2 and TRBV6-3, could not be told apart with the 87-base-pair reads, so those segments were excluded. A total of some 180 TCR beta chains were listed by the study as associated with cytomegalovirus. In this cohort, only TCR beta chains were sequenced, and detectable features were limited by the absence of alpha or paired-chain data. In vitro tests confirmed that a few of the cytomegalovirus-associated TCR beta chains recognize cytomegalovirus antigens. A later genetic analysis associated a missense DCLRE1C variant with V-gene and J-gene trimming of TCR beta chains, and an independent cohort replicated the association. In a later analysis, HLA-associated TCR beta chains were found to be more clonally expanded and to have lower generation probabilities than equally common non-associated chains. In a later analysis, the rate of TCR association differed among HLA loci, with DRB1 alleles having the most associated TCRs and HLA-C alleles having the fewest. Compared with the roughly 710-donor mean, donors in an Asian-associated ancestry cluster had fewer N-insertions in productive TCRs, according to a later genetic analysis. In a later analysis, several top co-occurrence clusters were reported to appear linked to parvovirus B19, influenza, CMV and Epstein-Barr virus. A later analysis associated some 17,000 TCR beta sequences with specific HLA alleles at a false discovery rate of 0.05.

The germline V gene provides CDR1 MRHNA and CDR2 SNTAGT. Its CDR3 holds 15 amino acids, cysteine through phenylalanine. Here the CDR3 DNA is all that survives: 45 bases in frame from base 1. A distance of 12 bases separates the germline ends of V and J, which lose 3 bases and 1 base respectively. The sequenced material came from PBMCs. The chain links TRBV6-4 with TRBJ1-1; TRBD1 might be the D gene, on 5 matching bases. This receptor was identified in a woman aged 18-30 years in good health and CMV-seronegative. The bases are TGTGCCAGCAGTGAACAACCCAGGGCGAACACTGAAGCTTTCTTT. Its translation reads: CASSEQPRANTEAFF.